This entry lists 8 T cell receptor beta chains sequenced from one sample in a study of cytomegalovirus exposure and HLA in healthy donors. PCR involved 60 Vbeta and 13 Jbeta primers. Libraries were prepared by immunoSEQ multiplex PCR; TCRdb keeps only in-frame clonotypes and omits some of them. The table lists approximately 150,000 clones, around 86% of them singletons. Input material: PBMCs. These receptors were collected from a man aged 50 or older in good health and CMV-seropositive.

The chain couples TRBV11-2 to TRBJ1-6, with D tentatively TRBD1 (6 bases). With 5 bases removed from V and 10 bases from J, the gap between germline ends came to 15 bases. The CDR3 totals 14 residues. Germline CDR1 is SGHAT and CDR2 is FQNNGV. CDR3 nucleotide sequence: TGTGCCAGCAGCCTGGTACAGGGTTCCTCACCCCTCCACTTT. Encoded protein: CASSLVQGSSPLHF.

The count of this clone is one. V usage is TRBV12-5 and J usage is TRBJ2-3; 12 bases are a match to TRBD2. V was clipped by 1 base and J by 0 bases; unmatched bases: 2. Per germline, CDR1 LGHNT and CDR2 FRNRAP. The CDR3 totals 17 residues. The CDR3 bases are TGTGCTAGTGGTTTGGGGACTAGCGGGGATAGCACAGATACGCAGTATTTT. This gives the protein CASGLGTSGDSTDTQYF. Full variable domain (missing parts from reference TRBV12-5 and TRBJ2-3): DARVTQTPRHKVTEMGQEVTMRCQPILGHNTVFWYRQTMMQGLELLAYFRNRAPLDDSGMPKDRFSAEMPDATLATLKIQPSEPRDSAVYFCASGLGTSGDSTDTQYFGPGTRLTVL.

The chain links TRBV6-6 to TRBJ1-5; D not resolved. V was clipped by 2 bases and J by 0 bases, with 5 bases between them. Per germline, CDR1 MNHNY and CDR2 SVGAGI (reference sequence). This CDR3 has 14 residues. The CDR3: CASSYQRSNQPQHF. In DNA form, the CDR3 reads TGTGCCAGCAGTTACCAGCGTAGCAATCAGCCCCAGCATTTT.

This chain joins TRBV7-9 and TRBJ1-4, with 7 bases fitting TRBD1. J was trimmed by 5 bases and V by 4 bases; bases with no gene match: 4. The length of the CDR3 is 14 residues. Germline assignment: CDR1 SEHNR and CDR2 FQNEAQ (reference sequence). CDR3 nucleotide sequence: TGTGCCAGCAGCTCCCCAGGGGGAAATGAAAAACTGTTTTTT. The encoded protein is CASSSPGGNEKLFF. The full variable domain, with the rest looked up from reference TRBV7-9 and TRBJ1-4, is DTGVSQNPRHKITKRGQNVTFRCDPISEHNRLYWYRQTLGQGPEFLTYFQNEAQLEKSRLLSDRFSAERPKGSFSTLEIQRTEQGDSAMYLCASSSPGGNEKLFFGSGTQLSVL.

The J gene is TRBJ2-5, the V gene TRBV7-8; 9 nucleotides agree with TRBD2. CDR1 and CDR2 (germline): SGHVS, FQNEAQ. The CDR3 runs to 15 residues. V lost 7 bases to trimming and J lost 5 bases; unmatched junction nucleotides: 11. CDR3 nucleotides: TGTGCCAGCACCCCAAGGGGGACTAGCCCGGAGACCCAGTACTTC. Amino acids: CASTPRGTSPETQYF.

The rearrangement links TRBV2 to TRBJ1-2, with TRBD1 identical over 9 bases. Germline trimming cut 6 bases from V and 3 bases from J; bases unmatched to any gene: 5. The germline V gene encodes CDR1 SNHLY and CDR2 FYNNEI. The CDR3 totals 14 residues. The DNA of the CDR3 is TGTGCCAGCAGGAGACGGGACAGGGACTATGGCTACACCTTC. Translating it yields CASRRRDRDYGYTF.

The genes are TRBV6-1 and TRBJ2-3, with TRBD1 matching over 7 bases. Germline V gene sequence: CDR1 MNHNS, CDR2 SASEGT. With V trimmed by 10 bases and J by 1 base, 8 bases remained unmatched. The CDR3 sequence is 14 residues long. CDR3 coding DNA: TGTGCCATCCGACAGGGTGCCGGCACAGATACGCAGTATTTT. This gives the protein CAIRQGAGTDTQYF.

This clone was seen a few times. V usage is TRBV4-3 and J usage is TRBJ2-5; tentatively, D is TRBD1 (6 bases). The germline gives CDR1 LGHNA, CDR2 YSLEER. V lost 3 bases and J 5 bases, leaving 16 bases between the germline ends. The CDR3 is 15 amino acids. The CDR3 DNA sequence: TGCGCCAGCAGCCATGGACAGCTTGAGGTGGAGACCCAGTACTTC. Translation gives CASSHGQLEVETQYF.